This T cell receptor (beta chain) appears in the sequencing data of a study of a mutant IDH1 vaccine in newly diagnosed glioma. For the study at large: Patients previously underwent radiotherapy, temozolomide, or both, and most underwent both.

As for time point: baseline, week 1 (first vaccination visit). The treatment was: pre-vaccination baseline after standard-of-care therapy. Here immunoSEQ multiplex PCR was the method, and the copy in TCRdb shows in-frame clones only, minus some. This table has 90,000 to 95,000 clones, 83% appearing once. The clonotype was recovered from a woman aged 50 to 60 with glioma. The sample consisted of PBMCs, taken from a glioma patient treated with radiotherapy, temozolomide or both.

CDR3: CASSVSGGRNQPQHF. The CDR3 DNA reads TGTGCCAGTAGTGTCTCGGGAGGGCGCAATCAGCCCCAGCATTTT. This chain joins TRBV19 and TRBJ1-5; D is ambiguous. Per germline, CDR1 LNHDA and CDR2 SQIVND (reference sequence). This CDR3 is 15 amino acids long. V shed 5 bases and J shed 2 bases, with 13 bases lying between them. The full variable domain, with the rest looked up from reference TRBV19 and TRBJ1-5, is DGGITQSPKYLFRKEGQNVTLSCEQNLNHDAMYWYRQDPGQGLRLIYYSQIVNDFQKGDIAEGYSVSREKKESFPLTVTSAQKNPTAFYLCASSVSGGRNQPQHFGDGTRLSIL.